The next 15 T cell receptor beta chains were all read from a single sample in a study of OX40 agonist ivuxolimab in advanced cancers. Profiling relied on immunoSEQ multiplex PCR, and the TCRdb table lists in-frame clones only, not all of them. The data contain 100,000 to 110,000 clones, around 91% of them seen just once; the ten biggest clones take up about 0.15%. The sample was CD4+ or CD8+ T cells sorted from blood, taken in a trial of the OX40 agonist ivuxolimab. The receptors shown here come from an adult with an advanced solid tumor such as melanoma, head and neck, liver or kidney cancer.

The CDR3 DNA reads TGCGCCAGCAGCGCGCTACGGATGCTTTATGGCTACACCTTC. Its protein is CASSALRMLYGYTF. The J gene is TRBJ1-2, the V gene TRBV5-1; D unclear. The CDR3 runs 14 residues. Trimming cost V 4 bases and J 5 bases, with 15 bases left between them. In germline, CDR1 is SGHRS, CDR2 YFSETQ.

This chain links TRBV11-2 with TRBJ2-7; D is unresolved. Trimming stripped 1 base from V and 1 base from J, with 5 bases between. CDR3 length equals 13 residues. Looked up from germline, CDR1 is SGHAT and CDR2 is FQNNGV. CDR3 sequence (DNA): TGTGCCAGCAGCTTAGCTATATCCTACGAGCAGTACTTC. This translates into CASSLAISYEQYF.

CDR3 DNA: TGTGCCAGCAGTGGGACAGGGGGACGTGGCTACACCTTC. As protein: CASSGTGGRGYTF. The chain couples TRBV27 to TRBJ1-2, with 11 bases fitting TRBD1. The CDR3 contains 13 residues. The germline gives CDR1 MNHEY, CDR2 SMNVEV (reference sequence). V shed 5 bases, J shed 7 bases, and the junction held 3 bases outside the gene matches.

This clone was counted a single time. The gene calls are TRBV11-2 and TRBJ2-1; D remains ambiguous. V was shortened by 4 bases and J by 4 bases, with 20 bases between the two germline ends. The CDR3 runs 17 residues. Germline V gives CDR1 SGHAT, CDR2 FQNNGV. The chain's CDR3 is CASSSLLGLGRYNEQFF. The CDR3 region has the DNA TGTGCCAGCAGCTCCCTCCTGGGCCTTGGAAGGTACAATGAGCAGTTCTTC.

To note about this clone: In the same sample, other DNA sequences code for this CDR3. The chain carries TRBV9 and TRBJ2-6; unclear D gene. This CDR3 comprises 15 residues. Trimming removed 0 bases from V and 2 bases from J, with 6 bases in between. The germline gives CDR1 SGDLS, CDR2 YYNGEE. The CDR3 spells CASSVGGAGANVLTF. The CDR3 DNA is TGTGCCAGCAGCGTAGGTGGAGCTGGGGCCAACGTCCTGACTTTC.

The chain joins TRBV7-8 to TRBJ1-1; no definite D call. The CDR3 loop spans 15 amino acids. Trimming left V 2 bases short and J 0 bases short, with 10 bases between. Germline V lookup: CDR1 SGHVS, CDR2 FQNEAQ. DNA for the CDR3: TGTGCCAGCAGCTTATCGGCCCGGTTGAACACTGAAGCTTTCTTT. Translated: CASSLSARLNTEAFF.

This clone was found once. V and J are TRBV5-4 and TRBJ2-3, with 8 bases identical to TRBD2. CDR1 is SGHNT and CDR2 is YYREEE in the germline V gene (reference sequence). Trimming at V came to 0 bases and at J to 2 bases, leaving 5 bases not matched to a gene. The CDR3 is 16 residues long. The CDR3 region is CASSLVGRGVTDTQYF. The DNA for the CDR3 is TGTGCCAGCAGCTTGGTTGGGCGGGGGGTCACAGATACGCAGTATTTT.

The chain uses TRBV5-1 and TRBJ2-5; 9 bases line up with TRBD2. Germline assignment: CDR1 SGHRS and CDR2 YFSETQ. The CDR3 contains 14 residues. V lost 4 bases and J lost 5; bases outside the gene matches: 6. Here the CDR3 reads CASSGSGRWETQYF. CDR3 nucleotides: TGCGCCAGCAGCGGTAGCGGGAGATGGGAGACCCAGTACTTC. Supplemented by reference TRBV5-1 and TRBJ2-5, the full variable domain reads KAGVTQTPRYLIKTRGQQVTLSCSPISGHRSVSWYQQTPGQGLQFLFEYFSETQRNKGNFPGRFSGRQFSNSRSEMNVSTLELGDSALYLCASSGSGRWETQYFGPGTRLLVL.

V and J are TRBV6-5 and TRBJ1-6; possibly TRBD1 for D (6 bases). Germline V gives CDR1 MNHEY, CDR2 SVGAGI. Trimming left V 0 bases short and J 10 bases short, with 13 bases between. This CDR3 has 15 amino acids. The chain's CDR3 is CASSYSRQGQSPLHF. CDR3 DNA: TGTGCCAGCAGTTACTCGCGGCAGGGGCAGTCACCCCTCCACTTT.

The chain links TRBV19 to TRBJ1-2; tentative D call: TRBD1 (5 bases). This CDR3 has 13 amino acids. CDR1 and CDR2 (germline): LNHDA, SQIVND (reference sequence). Between the trimmed V and J ends, which lost 5 bases and 5 bases, there was a span of 12 bases. CDR3: CASSPGTQYGYTF. The CDR3 DNA follows: TGTGCCAGTAGTCCCGGGACGCAGTATGGCTACACCTTC.

The chain carries TRBV19 and TRBJ2-3; no firm D call. CDR1 and CDR2 (germline): LNHDA, SQIVND (reference sequence). The CDR3 sequence is 13 residues long. V lost 5 bases and J lost 4, with 10 bases in between. CDR3 sequence: CASSLGNPDTQYF. The CDR3 DNA reads TGTGCCAGTAGTCTGGGGAACCCAGATACGCAGTATTTT.

This clone was counted between two and nine times. The chain combines TRBV30 with TRBJ2-2; D unclear. Per the germline V gene, CDR1 is GTSNPN and CDR2 is SVGIG (reference sequence). The length of the CDR3 is 11 residues. V lost 7 bases, J lost 6 bases, and 9 bases lay in between. In nucleotides, the CDR3 is TGTGCCTTGAGCCCCGCCGGGGAGCTGTTTTTT. Protein sequence: CALSPAGELFF.

The CDR3 DNA reads as TGTGCCAGCAGTGATCAGAGTAAAGAGACCCAGTACTTC. Translated, it gives CASSDQSKETQYF. The chain carries TRBV5-4 and TRBJ2-5; D ambiguous. This CDR3 comprises 13 residues. Germline V gene lookup returns CDR1 SGHNT and CDR2 YYREEE (reference sequence). V lost 5 bases to trimming and J lost 3 bases, with 11 bases between them.

The chain recombines TRBV18 with TRBJ2-5, with 7 bases that match TRBD1. CDR1 is KGHSH, CDR2 LQKENI, per germline. V was pared by 5 bases and J by 9 bases, with 12 bases of the junction left unmatched. The length of the CDR3 is 14 residues. In DNA, the CDR3 is TGTGCCAGCTCAGAAGGGACAGCCGGTGGGGCCCAGTACTTC. Encoded protein: CASSEGTAGGAQYF.

This clone came up a few times. V and J are TRBV19 and TRBJ1-5, with D tentatively TRBD1 (6 bases). The CDR3 totals 15 residues. V lost 4 bases and J 2 bases, leaving 12 bases between the germline ends. Germline V CDR1 and CDR2: LNHDA, SQIVND (reference sequence). The CDR3 here is CASSKGGSGNQPQHF. CDR3 DNA sequence: TGTGCCAGTAGTAAGGGGGGGTCCGGCAATCAGCCCCAGCATTTT.